A single sample is the source of the 21 T cell receptor beta chains below, sequenced in a study of vaccination effects on CD4 cells after COVID-19. Their specific antigens are unknown. TCRdb's table, derived via immunoSEQ multiplex PCR, lists solely in-frame clones and lacks some. The table shows tens of thousands of clones, with 68% occurring only once. CD4+ T cells were isolated after roughly nine days of culture. The sequencing used CD4+ T cells from PBMCs cultured without peptide, collected before COVID-19 vaccination. These receptor sequences come from a human donor who received a COVID-19 vaccine.

V gene TRBV2 combines with J gene TRBJ2-4; 7 bases line up with TRBD1. Germline V gene data show CDR1 as SNHLY and CDR2 as FYNNEI. The V and J ends lost 6 bases and 1 base, in that order; junction bases with no gene match: 12. There are 17 residues in the CDR3. The CDR3 nucleotides read TGTGCCAGCAGAGAGGGACAGTCCCACCTCGCCAAAAACATTCAGTACTTC. Its protein product is CASREGQSHLAKNIQYF.

The J gene is TRBJ2-1, the V gene TRBV12-5; D remains unclear. CDR3 size: 16 residues. Looked up from germline, CDR1 is LGHNT and CDR2 is FRNRAP. The V end lost 5 bases, the J end lost 6 bases, and 20 bases lay between the germline ends. The CDR3 region has the DNA TGTGCTAGTGGTCCGGCCATCAGGACCGTCAGCAATGAGCAGTTCTTC. Translation: CASGPAIRTVSNEQFF.

This clone was found once. The chain has TRBV4-1 and TRBJ2-2; possibly TRBD2 for D (6 bases). V was shortened by 0 bases and J by 6 bases, with 11 bases between the two germline ends. The germline V gene has CDR1 MGHRA and CDR2 YSYEKL. This CDR3 has 15 amino acids. CDR3: CASSQELAIPGELFF. The DNA of the CDR3 is TGCGCCAGCAGCCAAGAGCTAGCGATCCCCGGGGAGCTGTTTTTT.

The sample holds a few counts of this clone. The V call is TRBV30, the J call TRBJ1-4; possible D gene TRBD1, 5 bases. The CDR3 is 15 amino acids. CDR1 and CDR2 (germline): GTSNPN, SVGIG (reference sequence). The ends were cut back, 6 bases at V and 6 bases at J, with 20 bases in the middle. The CDR3 DNA reads as TGTGCCTGCCCAGGGCTTGGATTATGGGATGAAAAACTGTTTTTT. Translation: CACPGLGLWDEKLFF.

In its sample, this clone is medium-sized (0.01 to 0.1%). The gene calls are TRBV20-1 and TRBJ2-2; D gene unclear. Looked up from germline, CDR1 is DFQATT and CDR2 is SNEGSKA (reference sequence). The CDR3 loop spans 11 amino acids. The V and J ends lost 4 bases and 5 bases respectively, with 5 bases between them. The CDR3 region has the DNA TGCAGTGCTACCGAAACCGGGGAGCTGTTTTTT. Translated: CSATETGELFF.

The chain combines TRBV5-1 with TRBJ1-4; 8 bases map to TRBD1. V was pared by 4 bases and J by 8 bases, with 4 bases of the junction left unmatched. The germline gives CDR1 SGHRS, CDR2 YFSETQ. The CDR3 runs 13 residues. In DNA, the CDR3 is TGCGCCAGCAGCCCGGACAGGGCGGAAAAACTGTTTTTT. It specifies CASSPDRAEKLFF.

The table lists this clone with a few counts. V usage is TRBV5-1 and J usage is TRBJ2-2; 7 bases match TRBD1. The V gene end was trimmed by 4 bases and the J gene end by 1 base; junction bases not matched to a gene: 4. The CDR3 consists of 15 residues. Germline CDR1 reads SGHRS; CDR2 reads YFSETQ. The CDR3 sequence is CASSPGTVNTGELFF. The CDR3 coding sequence is TGCGCCAGCAGCCCGGGGACAGTGAACACCGGGGAGCTGTTTTTT.

The rearrangement links TRBV25-1 to TRBJ1-6; the D is unclear. Germline CDR1 MGHDK, CDR2 SYGVNS. This CDR3 spans 10 amino acids. V was clipped by 10 bases and J by 8 bases, with 6 bases between them. CDR3 residues: CATSYSPLHF. CDR3 in DNA: TGTGCCACCTCTTATTCACCCCTCCACTTT.

The V and J genes are TRBV27 and TRBJ2-3; D is uncertain. The germline V gene has CDR1 MNHEY and CDR2 SMNVEV (reference sequence). The CDR3 loop spans 12 amino acids. Trimming removed 5 bases from V and 2 bases from J, with 5 bases in between. This chain's CDR3 is CASSTITDTQYF. The CDR3 region has the DNA TGTGCCAGCAGTACCATCACAGATACGCAGTATTTT.

The chain has TRBV4-1 and TRBJ1-5; no definite D call. This CDR3 is 12 amino acids long. V shed 0 bases and J shed 11 bases, with 8 bases lying between them. CDR1 is MGHRA and CDR2 is YSYEKL in the germline V gene. The CDR3 region is CASSQEMGAQHF. The CDR3 DNA reads as TGCGCCAGCAGCCAAGAGATGGGTGCCCAGCATTTT.

DNA for the CDR3: TGTGCCAGCAGCTCCCGGTCGGTTTCTAATGAAAAACTGTTTTTT. Its translation is CASSSRSVSNEKLFF. The V gene is TRBV11-2, the J gene TRBJ1-4; D is ambiguous. The V gene lost 4 bases and the J gene lost 3 bases, with 12 bases spanning the gap. The V gene's germline CDR1 is SGHAT and CDR2 FQNNGV. This CDR3 region has 15 residues.

The chain combines TRBV7-9 with TRBJ1-4; 10 bases are shared with TRBD1. V shed 4 bases and J 8 bases; nucleotides not matched to a gene: 7. Germline values: CDR1 SEHNR, CDR2 FQNEAQ (reference sequence). The CDR3 loop spans 15 amino acids. CDR3: CASSSDRGRGEKLFF. CDR3 nucleotides: TGTGCCAGCAGCTCTGACAGGGGGCGCGGCGAAAAACTGTTTTTT.

This clone showed up just once. V gene TRBV6-5 combines with J gene TRBJ1-2, with 7 bases lining up with TRBD1. This CDR3 has 15 residues. The trim removed 10 bases at V and 3 bases at J, leaving 14 bases unmatched. The germline CDR1 and CDR2 sequences are MNHEY and SVGAGI. This CDR3 reads CATKDRPWRDYGYTF. In DNA, the CDR3 is TGTGCCACCAAGGACAGGCCTTGGAGAGACTATGGCTACACCTTC.

The rearrangement uses TRBV30 and TRBJ1-2; D uncertain. The CDR3 has 12 residues. Germline V lookup: CDR1 GTSNPN, CDR2 SVGIG (reference sequence). V shed 2 bases and J shed 0 bases, with 4 bases lying between them. The CDR3 protein is CAWSLANYGYTF. For the CDR3, the DNA is TGTGCCTGGAGTCTGGCTAACTATGGCTACACCTTC.

The V call is TRBV6-1, the J call TRBJ1-2; D might be TRBD1 (5 bases). V gave up 0 bases and J gave up 7 bases, with 9 bases separating them. Germline-derived CDR1 and CDR2 are MNHNS and SASEGT. The CDR3 is made up of 13 amino acids. The CDR3 DNA follows: TGTGCCAGCAGTGAAGCGGGGCAGGCTGGCTACACCTTC. Translated: CASSEAGQAGYTF.

The rearrangement joins TRBV29-1 to TRBJ2-5; no firm D call. The V and J ends lost 6 bases and 5 bases respectively, with 19 bases between them. The germline CDR1 and CDR2 sequences are SQVTM and ANQGSEA. This CDR3 is built from 14 residues. CDR3 nucleotide sequence: TGCAGCGTGCGCTTGGGCTTTGTAGTCGAGACCCAGTACTTC. Encoded protein: CSVRLGFVVETQYF.

The chain employs TRBV6-4 and TRBJ2-7; D gene ambiguous. The CDR3 extends over 10 amino acids. V was cut by 2 bases and J by 5 bases, with 1 base left in between. Germline-derived CDR1 and CDR2 are MRHNA and SNTAGT. The CDR3 region is CASSDDEQYF. CDR3 coding DNA: TGTGCCAGCAGTGACGACGAGCAGTACTTC.

This chain connects TRBV7-8 to TRBJ2-7, with D perhaps TRBD1 or TRBD2 (5 bases each). This CDR3 region has 15 residues. Germline values: CDR1 SGHVS, CDR2 FQNEAQ. Between the trimmed V and J ends, which lost 1 base and 3 bases, there was a span of 13 bases. Here the CDR3 DNA reads TGTGCCAGCAGCTTAGTCTTATCGGGGCTCTACGAGCAGTACTTC. Its translation is CASSLVLSGLYEQYF.

The chain carries TRBV9 and TRBJ1-1; TRBD1 is a possible D gene (5 bases). V was trimmed by 5 bases and J by 4 bases, leaving 21 bases between them. Looked up from germline, CDR1 is SGDLS and CDR2 is YYNGEE. The CDR3 has 16 amino acids. CDR3 bases: TGTGCCAGCAGTTGGGGGGAGGGCAGAATGAGCACTGAAGCTTTCTTT. Its protein is CASSWGEGRMSTEAFF. Looking up the rest from reference TRBV9 and TRBJ1-1 gives the full variable domain: DSGVTQTPKHLITATGQRVTLRCSPRSGDLSVYWYQQSLDQGLQFLIQYYNGEERAKGNILERFSAQQFPDLHSELNLSSLELGDSALYFCASSWGEGRMSTEAFFGQGTRLTVV.

The chain couples TRBV9 to TRBJ2-5; the match to TRBD1 covers 7 bases. The CDR3 consists of 14 residues. Trimming took 3 bases from V and 5 from J; bases not matched to a gene: 7. Germline CDR1 is SGDLS and CDR2 is YYNGEE. The CDR3 coding sequence is TGTGCCAGCAGCGCCGCGACAGGGATCGAGACCCAGTACTTC. It is translated as CASSAATGIETQYF.

This chain joins TRBV2 and TRBJ2-3, with D possibly TRBD1 on 5 matching bases. This CDR3 contains 14 residues. Germline loops: CDR1 SNHLY, CDR2 FYNNEI. Between the trimmed V and J ends, which lost 3 bases and 1 base, there was a span of 8 bases. The chain's CDR3 is CASSDQGRTDTQYF. The CDR3 nucleotides read TGTGCCAGCAGTGATCAGGGCCGCACAGATACGCAGTATTTT.